This TCR beta chain was retrieved from a study of radiotherapy plus CTLA-4 blockade in lung cancer. Study summary: Of the patients, 15% to 20% showed objective responses and roughly 30% attained disease control.

TCRdb's copy holds only in-frame clones and misses some; the assay was immunoSEQ multiplex PCR. The table lists approximately 97,000 clones, 83% of them singletons. Concerning this clone: Its specificity is unknown.

V lost 4 bases and J lost 4; bases outside the gene matches: 11. Germline V lookup: CDR1 LNHDA, CDR2 SQIVND (reference sequence). There are 17 residues in the CDR3. Receiving focal radiation plus CTLA-4 blockade with ipilimumab were patients who had chemo-refractory metastatic non-small-cell lung cancer. Study conclusions and caveats: After radiotherapy and ipilimumab, tumor-derived clones expanded in peripheral blood. Reports state that early shifts in blood T cell clones, with interferon-beta, best predicted response.

The source was peripheral blood, collected from a patient treated with radiotherapy plus ipilimumab. The chain links TRBV19 to TRBJ2-3, with 10 bases identical to TRBD1. This sequence originates from a human donor with non-small cell lung cancer who had stable disease on radiotherapy plus ipilimumab. The CDR3 loop reads CASSRRQGAPGADTQYF. The CDR3 DNA reads TGTGCCAGTAGTAGAAGACAGGGGGCCCCTGGTGCAGATACGCAGTATTTT.